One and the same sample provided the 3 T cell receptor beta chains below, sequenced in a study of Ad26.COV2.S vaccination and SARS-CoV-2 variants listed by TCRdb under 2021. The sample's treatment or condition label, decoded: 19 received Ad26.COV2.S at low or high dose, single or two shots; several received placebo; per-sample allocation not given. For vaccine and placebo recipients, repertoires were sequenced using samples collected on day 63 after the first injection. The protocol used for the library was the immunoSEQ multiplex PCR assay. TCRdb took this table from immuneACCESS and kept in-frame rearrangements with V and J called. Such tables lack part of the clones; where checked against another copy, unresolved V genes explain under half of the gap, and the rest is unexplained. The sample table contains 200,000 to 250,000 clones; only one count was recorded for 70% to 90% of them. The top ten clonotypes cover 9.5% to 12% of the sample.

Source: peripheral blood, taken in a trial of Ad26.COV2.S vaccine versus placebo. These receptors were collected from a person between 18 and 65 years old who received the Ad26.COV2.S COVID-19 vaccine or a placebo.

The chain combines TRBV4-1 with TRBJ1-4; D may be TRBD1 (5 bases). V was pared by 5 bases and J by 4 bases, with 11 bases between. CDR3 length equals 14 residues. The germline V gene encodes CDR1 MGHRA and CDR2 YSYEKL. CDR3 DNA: TGCGCCAGCAGCGGGGACTTGAGTAATGAAAAACTGTTTTTT. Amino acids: CASSGDLSNEKLFF.

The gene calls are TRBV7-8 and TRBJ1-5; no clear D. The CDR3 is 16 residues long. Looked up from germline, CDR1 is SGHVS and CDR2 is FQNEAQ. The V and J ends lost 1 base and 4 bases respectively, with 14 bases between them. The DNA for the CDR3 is TGTGCCAGCAGCTTAGGTGAGACCTTGGGGAATCAGCCCCAGCATTTT. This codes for CASSLGETLGNQPQHF.

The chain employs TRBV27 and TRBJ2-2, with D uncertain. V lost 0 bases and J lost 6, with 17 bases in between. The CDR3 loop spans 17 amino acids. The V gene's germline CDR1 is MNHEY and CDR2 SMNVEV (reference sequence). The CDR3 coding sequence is TGTGCCAGCAGTTTATCGTGGGCTAGAAGTTCTCCCGGGGAGCTGTTTTTT. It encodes CASSLSWARSSPGELFF.